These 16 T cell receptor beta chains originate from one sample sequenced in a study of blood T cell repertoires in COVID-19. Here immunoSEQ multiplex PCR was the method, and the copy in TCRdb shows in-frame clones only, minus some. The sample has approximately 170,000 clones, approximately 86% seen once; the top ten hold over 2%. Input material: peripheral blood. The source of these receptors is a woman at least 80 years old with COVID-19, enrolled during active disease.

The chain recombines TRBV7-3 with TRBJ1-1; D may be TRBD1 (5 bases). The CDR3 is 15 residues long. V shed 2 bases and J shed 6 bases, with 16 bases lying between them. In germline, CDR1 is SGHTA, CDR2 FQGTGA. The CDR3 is CASSLGSGRGSEAFF. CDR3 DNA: TGTGCCAGCAGCTTAGGGTCGGGGCGGGGCTCTGAAGCTTTCTTT. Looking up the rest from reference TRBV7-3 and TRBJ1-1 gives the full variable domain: GAGVSQTPSNKVTEKGKYVELRCDPISGHTALYWYRQSLGQGPEFLIYFQGTGAADDSGLPNDRFFAVRPEGSVSTLKIQRTERGDSAVYLCASSLGSGRGSEAFFGQGTRLTVV.

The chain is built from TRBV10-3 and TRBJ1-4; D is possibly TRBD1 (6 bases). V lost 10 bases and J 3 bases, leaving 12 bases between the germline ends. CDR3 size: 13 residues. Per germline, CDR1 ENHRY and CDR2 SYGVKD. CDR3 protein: CATADSPNEKLFF. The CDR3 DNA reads TGTGCCACCGCGGACAGCCCTAATGAAAAACTGTTTTTT.

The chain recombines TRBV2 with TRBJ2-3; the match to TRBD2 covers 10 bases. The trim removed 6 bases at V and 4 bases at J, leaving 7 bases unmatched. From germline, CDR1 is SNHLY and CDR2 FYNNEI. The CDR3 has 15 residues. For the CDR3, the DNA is TGTGCCAGCAGCCCTGGACTAGCGGAGGCAGATACGCAGTATTTT. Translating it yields CASSPGLAEADTQYF.

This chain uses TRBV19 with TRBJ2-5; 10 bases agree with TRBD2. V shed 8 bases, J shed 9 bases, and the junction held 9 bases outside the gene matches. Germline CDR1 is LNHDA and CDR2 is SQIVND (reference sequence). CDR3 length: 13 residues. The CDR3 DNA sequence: TGTGCCAGTGAAGAGCGGGAGGGCCTCTCCCAGTACTTC. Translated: CASEEREGLSQYF.

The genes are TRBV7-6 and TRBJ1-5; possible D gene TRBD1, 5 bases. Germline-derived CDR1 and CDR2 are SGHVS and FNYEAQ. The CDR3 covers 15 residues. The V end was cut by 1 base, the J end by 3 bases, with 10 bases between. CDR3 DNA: TGTGCCAGCAGCTTAGGCAGGGCGGTCAATCAGCCCCAGCATTTT. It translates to CASSLGRAVNQPQHF.

The CDR3 DNA is TGTGCCAGCAGCGTAGGGGGGGAGGAAAAACTGTTTTTT. Its protein product is CASSVGGEEKLFF. The J gene is TRBJ1-4, the V gene TRBV9; possible D gene TRBD1, 5 bases. Trimming left V 0 bases short and J 8 bases short, with 8 bases between. This CDR3 comprises 13 residues. Germline V gives CDR1 SGDLS, CDR2 YYNGEE.

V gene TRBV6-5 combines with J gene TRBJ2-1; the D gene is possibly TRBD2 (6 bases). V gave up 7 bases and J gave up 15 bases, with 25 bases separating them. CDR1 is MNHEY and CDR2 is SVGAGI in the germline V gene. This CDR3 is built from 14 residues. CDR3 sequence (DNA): TGTGCCAGCACCGATTCGGGAGCGGCCCACCGTCGGTTCTTC. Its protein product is CASTDSGAAHRRFF.

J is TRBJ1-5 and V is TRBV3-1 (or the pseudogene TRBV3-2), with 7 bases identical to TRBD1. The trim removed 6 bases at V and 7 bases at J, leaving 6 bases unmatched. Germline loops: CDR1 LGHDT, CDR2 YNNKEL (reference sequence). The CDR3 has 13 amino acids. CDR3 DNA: TGTGCCAGCAGTTACAGGGGAAACCAGCCCCAGCATTTT. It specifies CASSYRGNQPQHF.

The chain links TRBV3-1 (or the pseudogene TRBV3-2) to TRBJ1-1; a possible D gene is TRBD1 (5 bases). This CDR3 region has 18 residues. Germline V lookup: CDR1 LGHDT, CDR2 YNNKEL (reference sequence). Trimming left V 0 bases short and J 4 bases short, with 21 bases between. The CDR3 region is CASSQDPRKGRTSTEAFF. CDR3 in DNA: TGTGCCAGCAGCCAAGATCCCAGGAAGGGGAGGACTAGCACTGAAGCTTTCTTT.

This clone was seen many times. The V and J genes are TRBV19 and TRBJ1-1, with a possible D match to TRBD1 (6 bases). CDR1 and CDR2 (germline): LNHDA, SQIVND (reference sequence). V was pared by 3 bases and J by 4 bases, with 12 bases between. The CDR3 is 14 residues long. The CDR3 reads CASSIQGRGTEAFF. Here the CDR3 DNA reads TGTGCCAGTAGTATCCAGGGCAGGGGCACTGAAGCTTTCTTT.

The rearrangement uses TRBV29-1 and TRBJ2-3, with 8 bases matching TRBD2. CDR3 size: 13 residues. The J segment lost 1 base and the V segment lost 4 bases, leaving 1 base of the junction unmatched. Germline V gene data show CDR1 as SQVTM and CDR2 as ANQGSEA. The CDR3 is CSVASGRTDTQYF. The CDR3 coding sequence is TGCAGCGTTGCTAGCGGGCGCACAGATACGCAGTATTTT.

CDR3 nucleotide sequence: TGTGCTAGTGGTTTGGGCCAGGGGGGCACTGAAGCTTTCTTT. This gives the protein CASGLGQGGTEAFF. This sequence joins TRBV12-5 and TRBJ1-1, with 7 bases lining up with TRBD1. V gave up 1 base and J gave up 4 bases; unmatched junction bases: 3. The germline CDR1 and CDR2 sequences are LGHNT and FRNRAP. The length of the CDR3 is 14 residues. The full variable domain, in which reference TRBV12-5 and TRBJ1-1 provide the parts outside the CDR3, is DARVTQTPRHKVTEMGQEVTMRCQPILGHNTVFWYRQTMMQGLELLAYFRNRAPLDDSGMPKDRFSAEMPDATLATLKIQPSEPRDSAVYFCASGLGQGGTEAFFGQGTRLTVV.

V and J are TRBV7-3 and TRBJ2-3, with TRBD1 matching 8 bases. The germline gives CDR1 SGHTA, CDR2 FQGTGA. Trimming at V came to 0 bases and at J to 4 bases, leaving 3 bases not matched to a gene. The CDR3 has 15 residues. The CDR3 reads CASSLTTGGPDTQYF. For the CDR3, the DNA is TGTGCCAGCAGCTTAACTACAGGGGGGCCAGATACGCAGTATTTT.

The CDR3 DNA sequence: TGTGCCAGCTCACCAGGACAGGGACTAAGCTCCTACGAGCAGTACTTC. Protein: CASSPGQGLSSYEQYF. The rearrangement joins TRBV18 to TRBJ2-7, with D possibly matching TRBD1 (8 bases). Germline V gives CDR1 KGHSH, CDR2 LQKENI. This CDR3 comprises 16 residues. V shed 2 bases and J shed 0 bases, with 14 bases lying between them.

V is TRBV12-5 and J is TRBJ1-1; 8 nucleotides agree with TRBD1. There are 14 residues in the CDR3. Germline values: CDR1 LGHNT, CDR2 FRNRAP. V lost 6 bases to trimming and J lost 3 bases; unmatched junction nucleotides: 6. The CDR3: CASGPGGMDTEAFF. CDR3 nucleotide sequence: TGTGCTAGTGGACCAGGGGGCATGGACACTGAAGCTTTCTTT.

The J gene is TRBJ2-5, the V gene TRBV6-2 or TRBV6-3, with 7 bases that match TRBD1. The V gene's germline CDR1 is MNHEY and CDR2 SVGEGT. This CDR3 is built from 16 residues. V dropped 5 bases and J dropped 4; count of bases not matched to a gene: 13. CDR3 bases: TGTGCCAGCAGTGGAAAAACAGGGGAACCAACAGAGACCCAGTACTTC. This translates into CASSGKTGEPTETQYF.